The clone carrying this T cell receptor (beta chain) came up many times. Amplified TCR beta CDR3 regions came from RNA transcripts. Researchers ran a first-round RT-PCR on the TCR CDR3 using the HTBI primer set. Each CDR3 protein is one row after TCRdb ran MiXCR on the multiplex PCR reads. The data hold some 620,000 distinct CDR3 sequences, with 16% observed a single time. The CDR3 has 15 residues. V shed 0 bases, J shed 8 bases, and the junction held 6 bases outside the gene matches. Germline V lookup: CDR1 SGHAT, CDR2 FQDESV (reference sequence). This entry is derived from a study of T cells in Graves' hyperthyroidism and ophthalmopathy.

The receptor comes from a young woman with Graves' hyperthyroidism. Sequencing input: blood. The chain combines TRBV11-1 with TRBJ2-4, with 8 nucleotides matching TRBD1. CDR3 sequence (DNA): TGTGCCAGCAGCTTAGCGTTTGGACAGGGTGACATTCAGTACTTC. Translating it yields CASSLAFGQGDIQYF.